This TCR beta chain was sequenced during a study of blood T cell repertoires in COVID-19. Across under 25 US areas, participants ranged in age from about 18 to 89 years. Cohort placement rested on clinical history that participants reported themselves. V lost 7 bases, J lost 11 bases, and 20 bases lay in between. The CDR3 runs to 13 residues. Looked up from germline, CDR1 is MDHEN and CDR2 is SYDVKM. Original processing notes: Quantification of nucleated cells was approximated via reference gene primer amplification. TCRdb keeps only in-frame clones here, not all; method: immunoSEQ multiplex PCR. V and J calls and clone size are as listed in that table; D and trimming were resolved from the DNA. Found here are 200,000 to 300,000 clones, around 82% of them singletons; the top ten hold less than 4%.

The sequence was obtained from a woman aged 40-49 years who had been exposed to COVID-19. V usage is TRBV28 and J usage is TRBJ1-1; perhaps TRBD1 as D (6 bases). Material for sequencing was PBMCs or T cells enriched from blood (not recorded which). CDR3 protein: CASTKTGHARAFF. The CDR3 nucleotides read TGTGCCAGCACTAAAACAGGGCACGCTCGGGCTTTCTTT. The full variable domain, rest sourced from reference TRBV28 and TRBJ1-1, is DVKVTQSSRYLVKRTGEKVFLECVQDMDHENMFWYRQDPGLGLRLIYFSYDVKMKEKGDIPEGYSVSREKKERFSLILESASTNQTSMYLCASTKTGHARAFFGQGTRLTVV.